Here is one T cell receptor (beta chain) with its context. What it binds is unknown. The data derive from a study of cytomegalovirus exposure and HLA in healthy donors. Study conclusions and caveats: A later analysis showed HLA-associated TCR beta chains outstripping equally common others in clonal expansion. A later analysis appeared to link common viral pathogens to several of the most significant clusters. Later on, an analysis showed TCR association rates differing by HLA locus, with DRB1 the most and HLA-C the fewest. A later analysis linked 15,000 to 20,000 TCR beta sequences to HLA alleles at 0.05 false discovery rate.

Germline V lookup: CDR1 SGHRS, CDR2 YFSETQ. V was pared by 4 bases and J by 3 bases, with 11 bases between. CDR3 length: 13 amino acids. Researchers ran the PCR with 60 Vbeta and 13 Jbeta primers. Clones were read by immunoSEQ multiplex PCR, and TCRdb kept only the in-frame ones, dropping some. The sample holds over 110,000 clones, about 80% seen once. The clonotype comes from a woman between 40 and 50 years old in good health and CMV-seropositive. Source material: PBMCs. The chain has TRBV5-1 and TRBJ2-7; tentative D call: TRBD2 (6 bases). The CDR3 region is CASSRDSVYEQYF. In DNA form, the CDR3 reads TGCGCCAGCAGCCGGGACTCGGTCTACGAGCAGTACTTC.